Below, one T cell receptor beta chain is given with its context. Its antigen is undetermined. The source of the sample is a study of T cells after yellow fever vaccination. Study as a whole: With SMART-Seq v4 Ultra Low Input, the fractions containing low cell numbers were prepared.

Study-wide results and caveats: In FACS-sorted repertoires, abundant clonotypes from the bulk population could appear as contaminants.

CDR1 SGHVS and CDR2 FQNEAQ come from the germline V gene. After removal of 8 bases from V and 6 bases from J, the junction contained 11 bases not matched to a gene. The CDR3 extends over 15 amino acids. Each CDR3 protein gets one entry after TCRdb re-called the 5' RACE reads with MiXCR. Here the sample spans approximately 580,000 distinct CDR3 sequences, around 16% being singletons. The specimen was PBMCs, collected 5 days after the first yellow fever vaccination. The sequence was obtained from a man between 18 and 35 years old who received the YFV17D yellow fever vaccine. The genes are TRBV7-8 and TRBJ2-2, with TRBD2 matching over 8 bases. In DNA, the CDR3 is TGTGCCAGCGAGGGAATAGCGGGGCTTTCCGGGGAGCTGTTTTTT. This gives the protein CASEGIAGLSGELFF.